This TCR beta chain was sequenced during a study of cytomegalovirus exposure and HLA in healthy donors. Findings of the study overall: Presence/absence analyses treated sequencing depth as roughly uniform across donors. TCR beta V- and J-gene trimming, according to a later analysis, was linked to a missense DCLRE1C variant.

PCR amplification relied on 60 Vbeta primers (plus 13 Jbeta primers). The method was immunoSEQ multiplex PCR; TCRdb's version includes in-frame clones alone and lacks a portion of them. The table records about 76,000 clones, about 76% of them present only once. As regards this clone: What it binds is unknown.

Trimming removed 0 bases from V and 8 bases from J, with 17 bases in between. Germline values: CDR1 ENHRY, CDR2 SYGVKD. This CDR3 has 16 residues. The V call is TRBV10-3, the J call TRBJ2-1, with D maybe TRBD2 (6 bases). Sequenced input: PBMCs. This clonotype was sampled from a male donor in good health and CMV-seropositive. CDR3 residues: CAISESRLVSGDEQFF. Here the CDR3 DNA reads TGTGCCATCAGTGAGTCGAGACTAGTATCCGGGGATGAGCAGTTCTTC.